What follows is one T cell receptor beta chain and its context. This sample is part of a study of blood T cell repertoires in COVID-19. Germline V lookup: CDR1 SGHRS, CDR2 YFSETQ. V gave up 6 bases and J gave up 5 bases; unmatched junction bases: 9. This CDR3 is built from 15 residues. Original handling: Researchers report that nucleated cell counts were estimated from reference gene primer amplification. TCRdb's copy holds only in-frame clones and misses some; the assay was immunoSEQ multiplex PCR. V, J and clone size are those of that table, while D and trimming were read from the DNA. The repertoire has some 260,000 clones, about 88% of them found once; the top ten carry 0.99%.

Sequencing used peripheral blood. J is TRBJ2-5 and V is TRBV5-1; 11 bases fit TRBD1. This receptor was taken from a woman in her thirties or forties who had recovered from COVID-19. The CDR3 sequence is CASTPGQGAGETQYF. CDR3 nucleotide sequence: TGCGCCAGCACACCCGGACAGGGGGCCGGGGAGACCCAGTACTTC.